This record looks at one T cell receptor (beta chain) sequence and its context. Its antigen remains unknown. An immunoSEQ assay, version v3.0, was performed at survey level. Sequenced by immunoSEQ multiplex PCR; TCRdb stores in-frame clones only, minus some. Altogether 8,000 or so clones are present, 81% being singletons, with the ten largest covering roughly 13%. The data were obtained in a study of long-term antiretroviral therapy in people with HIV. Study-level results: Repertoires looked antigen-experienced, with only a slight naive shift after ART. Dominant in the repertoire at all time points were clones expanded before ART.

Sequences were derived from unsorted PBMCs, sampled about 2.6 years before starting antiretroviral therapy. The TCR comes from a man in his forties with HIV.

CDR3 residues: CASSQGDRGSTNEKLFF. DNA of the CDR3: TGTGCCAGCAGCCAAGGCGACAGGGGTTCAACTAATGAAAAACTGTTTTTT. This chain connects TRBV4-2 to TRBJ1-4; 8 nucleotides align to TRBD1. The V gene's germline CDR1 is LGHNA and CDR2 YNFKEQ. The CDR3 covers 17 residues. Unmatched junction bases numbered 4, after V lost 1 base and J lost 0 bases.